This T cell receptor beta chain was documented in a study of early T cells in non-severe SARS-CoV-2 infection. About the study: Alpha and beta chains were unpaired, from unsorted whole-blood bulk RNA.

Findings and limits, study-wide: VDJdb matches were skewed toward anti-spike CD8 T cell responses.

Germline V gene lookup returns CDR1 SGHTS and CDR2 YDEGEE. Trimming took off 5 bases at V and 0 bases at J, with 6 bases between the two ends. The CDR3 totals 12 residues. Individual cDNA molecules were tagged with unique molecular identifiers. TCRdb analysed the 5' RACE reads with MiXCR anew, one entry per CDR3 protein. The repertoire holds roughly 92,000 distinct CDR3 sequences, roughly 12% seen once, with roughly 4.5% in the top ten. This clonotype was seen many times. Its antigen is not known. J is TRBJ2-7 and V is TRBV5-8, with D tentatively TRBD2 (5 bases). The sample in question was whole blood, obtained at baseline. The sequence was collected from an adult who was a healthcare worker with PCR-confirmed SARS-CoV-2 infection or an uninfected control (not recorded which). CDR3 sequence: CASRRVSYEQYF. The CDR3 nucleotides are TGTGCCAGCAGGAGGGTCTCCTACGAGCAGTACTTC.